Below are 2 T cell receptor beta chains sequenced from a single sample in a study of PD-L1 blockade in urothelial cancer. Sequencing used immunoSEQ multiplex PCR; TCRdb keeps in-frame clones, though not all of them. Of about 76,000 clones detected, 80% to 90% appear once; the ten largest clones hold less than 5.5%. Sequences were derived from PBMCs, sampled around atezolizumab (anti-PD-L1) treatment. The receptors originated from a man aged 70 or older with urothelial cancer.

The chain employs TRBV7-9 and TRBJ1-4; 7 nucleotides agree with TRBD1. V lost 2 bases, J lost 8 bases, and 2 bases stayed unmatched. This CDR3 spans 13 amino acids. CDR1 is SEHNR and CDR2 is FQNEAQ in the germline V gene (reference sequence). CDR3 protein: CASSLRDSEKLFF. CDR3 DNA sequence: TGTGCCAGCAGCTTAAGGGACAGCGAAAAACTGTTTTTT.

The chain joins TRBV15 to TRBJ2-3, with TRBD2 as a possible D gene (6 bases). V gave up 1 base and J gave up 6 bases, with 20 bases separating them. This CDR3 contains 17 residues. The germline V gene has CDR1 LNHNV and CDR2 YYDKDF (reference sequence). CDR3 in DNA: TGTGCCACCAGCAGAGGGGCTTCAAGCGGGTTAACTGATACGCAGTATTTT. Protein: CATSRGASSGLTDTQYF.